This T cell receptor beta chain came from a study of T cell responses to AZD1222 COVID-19 vaccine. Repertoires were generated with immunoSEQ multiplex PCR, while TCRdb's copy carries only in-frame clones and drops some. The sample has about 150,000 clones; about 87% are singletons. As for this clone: Its antigen is as yet unknown.

CDR1 and CDR2 from the germline V gene are SGDLS and YYNGEE. V trimming: 4 bases; J trimming: 2 bases; junction bases outside the gene matches: 6. This CDR3 spans 16 amino acids. Regarding the study as a whole: Researchers report vaccine-associated CD4 TCRs spanning spike, with dominance at 160-218 and 743-854.

The chain recombines TRBV9 with TRBJ2-1, with 10 bases fitting TRBD2. The sequence was obtained from an adult who received the AZD1222 COVID-19 vaccine. This sample comprised peripheral blood, obtained 28 days after the second AZD1222 dose. CDR3 in amino acids: CASSPPGLAAYNEQFF. DNA for the CDR3: TGTGCCAGCAGCCCTCCCGGACTAGCGGCCTACAATGAGCAGTTCTTC.